This record looks at one TCR beta chain sequence and its context. This sample is part of a study of blood T cell repertoires in COVID-19. Across the study: Acute-phase and convalescent COVID-19 samples originated in the United States, Italy and Spain.

Clinical history as reported by participants underpinned cohort assignment. Exposed study participants had met a COVID-19 case within 2 weeks before entry. Data came from immunoSEQ multiplex PCR; TCRdb stores just in-frame clones and leaves some out. Of 120,000 to 150,000 clones listed, roughly 84% are singletons. Sample: PBMCs or T cells enriched from blood (not recorded which). This clonotype was obtained from a woman aged 45-65 years who had been exposed to COVID-19.

The CDR3 DNA follows: TGCGCCAGCAGCTTGGCCGGTGGACAGGACTATGGCTACACCTTC. This encodes CASSLAGGQDYGYTF. The chain is built from TRBV5-1 and TRBJ1-2; 7 bases agree with TRBD1. V shed 0 bases, J shed 3 bases, and the junction held 5 bases outside the gene matches. This CDR3 is 15 amino acids long. Germline V gives CDR1 SGHRS, CDR2 YFSETQ.